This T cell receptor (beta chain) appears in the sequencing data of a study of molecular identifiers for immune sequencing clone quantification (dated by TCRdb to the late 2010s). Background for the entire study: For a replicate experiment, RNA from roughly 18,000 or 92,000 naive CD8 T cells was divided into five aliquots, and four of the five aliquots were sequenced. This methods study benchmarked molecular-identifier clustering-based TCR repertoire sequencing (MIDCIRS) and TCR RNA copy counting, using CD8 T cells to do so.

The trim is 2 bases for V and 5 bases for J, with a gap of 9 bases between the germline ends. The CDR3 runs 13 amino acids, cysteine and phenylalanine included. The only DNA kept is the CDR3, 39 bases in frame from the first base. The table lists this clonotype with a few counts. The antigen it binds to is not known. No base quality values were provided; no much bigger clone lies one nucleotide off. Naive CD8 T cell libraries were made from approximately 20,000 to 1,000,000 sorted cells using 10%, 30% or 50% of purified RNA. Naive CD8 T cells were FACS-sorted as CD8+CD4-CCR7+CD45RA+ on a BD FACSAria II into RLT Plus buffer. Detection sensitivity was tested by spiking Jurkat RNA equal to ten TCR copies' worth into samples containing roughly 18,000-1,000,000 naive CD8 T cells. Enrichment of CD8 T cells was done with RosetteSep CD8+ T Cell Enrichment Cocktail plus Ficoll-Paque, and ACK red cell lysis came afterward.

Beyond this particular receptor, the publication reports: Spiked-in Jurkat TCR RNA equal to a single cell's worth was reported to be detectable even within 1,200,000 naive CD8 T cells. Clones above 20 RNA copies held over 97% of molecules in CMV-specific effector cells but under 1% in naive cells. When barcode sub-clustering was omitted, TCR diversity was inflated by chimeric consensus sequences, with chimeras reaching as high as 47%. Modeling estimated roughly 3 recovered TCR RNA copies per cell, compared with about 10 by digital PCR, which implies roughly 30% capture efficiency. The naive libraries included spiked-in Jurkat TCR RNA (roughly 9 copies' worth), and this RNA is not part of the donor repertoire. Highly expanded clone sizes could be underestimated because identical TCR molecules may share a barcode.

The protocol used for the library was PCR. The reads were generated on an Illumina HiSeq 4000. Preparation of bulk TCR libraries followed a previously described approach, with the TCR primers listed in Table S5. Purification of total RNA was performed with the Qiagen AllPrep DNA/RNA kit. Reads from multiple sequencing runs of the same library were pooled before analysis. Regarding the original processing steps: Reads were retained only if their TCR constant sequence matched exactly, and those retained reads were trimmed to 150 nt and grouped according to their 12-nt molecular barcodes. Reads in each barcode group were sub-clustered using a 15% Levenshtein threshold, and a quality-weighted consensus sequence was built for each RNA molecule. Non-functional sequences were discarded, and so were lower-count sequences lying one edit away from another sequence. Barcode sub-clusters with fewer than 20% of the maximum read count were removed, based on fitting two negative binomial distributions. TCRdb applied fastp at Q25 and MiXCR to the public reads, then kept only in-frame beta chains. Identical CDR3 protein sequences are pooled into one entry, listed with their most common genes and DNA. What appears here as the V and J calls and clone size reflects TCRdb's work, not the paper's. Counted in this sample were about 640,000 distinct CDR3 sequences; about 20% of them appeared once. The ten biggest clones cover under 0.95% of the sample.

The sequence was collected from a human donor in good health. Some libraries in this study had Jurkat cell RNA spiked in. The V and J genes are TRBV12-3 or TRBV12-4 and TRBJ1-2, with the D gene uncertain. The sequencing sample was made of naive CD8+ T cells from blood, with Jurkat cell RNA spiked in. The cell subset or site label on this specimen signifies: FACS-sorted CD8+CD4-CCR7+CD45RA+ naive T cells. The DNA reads TGTGCCAGCAGTTTACGATTAGATTATGGCTACACCTTC. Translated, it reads CASSLRLDYGYTF.